The 21 T cell receptor beta chains below come from one sample, sequenced in a study of T cells in Graves' hyperthyroidism and ophthalmopathy. What was amplified from RNA transcripts were TCR beta CDR3 regions. An initial round of RT-PCR targeting the TCR CDR3 relied on the HTBI primer set. MiXCR was run by TCRdb on the multiplex PCR reads, yielding one entry per CDR3 protein. Of approximately 600,000 distinct CDR3 sequences in the sample, less than 25% were seen once. The specimen was blood. The source is a man younger than 40 with Graves' ophthalmopathy.

This clonotype was found a few times. This chain links TRBV28 with TRBJ1-2; tentatively, D is TRBD1 (6 bases). CDR1 and CDR2 from the germline V gene are MDHEN and SYDVKM. Trimming removed 6 bases from V and 2 bases from J, with 10 bases in between. This CDR3 is 13 amino acids long. CDR3 sequence: CASRAGANYGYTF. CDR3 in DNA: TGTGCCAGCAGGGCGGGGGCGAACTATGGCTACACCTTC.

A remark on this clonotype: This sequence may be a read error, since a much larger clone differs from it by one base. V is TRBV20-1 and J is TRBJ2-1, with TRBD2 identical over 7 bases. Germline assignment: CDR1 DFQATT and CDR2 SNEGSKA (reference sequence). V trimming: 4 bases; J trimming: 2 bases; junction bases outside the gene matches: 8. The CDR3 loop spans 15 amino acids. CDR3: CSAKTLAHAYNEQFF. The CDR3 nucleotides are TGCAGTGCTAAGACACTAGCGCACGCCTACAATGAGCAGTTCTTC.

A remark on this clonotype: A much larger clone is a single base away; this may be a read error. The final CDR3 position lacks the conserved phenylalanine or tryptophan, pointing to a likely read error. The J gene is TRBJ2-5, the V gene TRBV2; 7 nucleotides align to TRBD2. V shed 3 bases and J 5 bases; nucleotides not matched to a gene: 9. Germline V gene sequence: CDR1 SNHLY, CDR2 FYNNEI. The CDR3 covers 15 residues. The CDR3 region is CASSETSLLGETQYL. The DNA for the CDR3 is TGTGCCAGCAGTGAGACTAGCCTCCTGGGGGAGACCCAGTACCTC.

This clonotype was seen only a few times. The rearrangement uses TRBV5-1 and TRBJ2-7, with 8 bases identical to TRBD1. V shed 4 bases and J 3 bases; nucleotides not matched to a gene: 9. In germline, CDR1 is SGHRS, CDR2 YFSETQ. The CDR3 consists of 15 residues. CDR3 in amino acids: CASSPGQGFLYEQYF. The CDR3 DNA follows: TGCGCCAGCAGCCCAGGACAGGGCTTCCTCTACGAGCAGTACTTC.

This clonotype was recorded many times. The chain combines TRBV14 with TRBJ2-3; 10 bases agree with TRBD2. Germline lookup yields CDR1 SGHDN and CDR2 FVKESK. The V segment lost 4 bases and the J segment 2 bases; nucleotides outside the gene matches: 6. CDR3 size: 16 residues. The CDR3 bases are TGTGCCAGCAGCCTTGGACTAGCGGCGGACACAGATACGCAGTATTTT. Translation: CASSLGLAADTDTQYF.

There are a few counts of this clonotype. This rearrangement joins TRBV6-2 or TRBV6-3 to TRBJ1-1; D is perhaps TRBD1 (5 bases). Germline V lookup: CDR1 MNHEY, CDR2 SVGEGT. CDR3 size: 16 residues. The ends were cut back, 4 bases at V and 3 bases at J, with 18 bases in the middle. CDR3 coding DNA: TGTGCCAGCAGTTCCTACGGGACTTATGGCGACACTGAAGCTTTCTTT. This codes for CASSSYGTYGDTEAFF.

In its sample, this clonotype was seen a few times. V gene TRBV28 combines with J gene TRBJ2-1; D not resolved. From germline, CDR1 is MDHEN and CDR2 SYDVKM. The V end lost 5 bases, the J end lost 9 bases, and 8 bases lay between the germline ends. The CDR3 runs 11 residues. CDR3 sequence reads: CASSLQFEQFF. DNA of the CDR3: TGTGCCAGCAGTCTCCAGTTTGAGCAGTTCTTC.

This chain connects TRBV2 to TRBJ1-6, with D unresolved. The CDR3 is 13 amino acids. CDR1 and CDR2 (germline): SNHLY, FYNNEI. Between the trimmed V and J ends, which lost 6 bases and 7 bases, there was a span of 10 bases. The CDR3: CASRVMGNSPLHF. CDR3 DNA sequence: TGTGCCAGCAGAGTGATGGGAAATTCACCCCTCCACTTT.

Remarks on this clonotype: The conserved closing phenylalanine or tryptophan is absent in this CDR3, likely reflecting a read error. J is TRBJ2-7 and V is TRBV28; D not resolved. Trimming cost V 6 bases and J 2 bases, with 14 bases left between them. The CDR3 spans 14 residues. The germline V gene encodes CDR1 MDHEN and CDR2 SYDVKM. The CDR3 bases are TGTGCCAGCAGCCTTACAATTGGAGCCTACGAGCAGTACCTC. Translation gives CASSLTIGAYEQYL.

Many counts were recorded for this clonotype. J is TRBJ2-3 and V is TRBV20-1; D is possibly TRBD2 (6 bases). Trimming took off 4 bases at V and 0 bases at J, with 14 bases between the two ends. CDR1 DFQATT and CDR2 SNEGSKA come from the germline V gene (reference sequence). The length of the CDR3 is 15 residues. The DNA of the CDR3 is TGCAGTGCTATCTCCAGGGAGGAGAGCACAGATACGCAGTATTTT. Translation gives CSAISREESTDTQYF.

This clonotype was seen many times. The chain recombines TRBV11-2 with TRBJ2-7; 13 positions agree with TRBD2. The CDR3 is 16 amino acids. Germline lookup yields CDR1 SGHAT and CDR2 FQNNGV. J lost 3 bases, V lost 6 bases, and 8 bases had no gene match. This chain's CDR3 is CASRTSGRSLNYEQYF. The CDR3 nucleotides are TGTGCCAGCAGGACTAGCGGGAGGTCTCTGAACTACGAGCAGTACTTC.

The rearrangement uses TRBV15 and TRBJ2-4; D not resolved. V lost 2 bases to trimming and J lost 7 bases, with 6 bases between them. The CDR3 runs 12 residues. Germline lookup yields CDR1 LNHNV and CDR2 YYDKDF (reference sequence). The CDR3: CATSRNLNIQYF. Here the CDR3 DNA reads TGTGCCACCAGCAGAAACTTGAACATTCAGTACTTC.

This clonotype was counted ten times or more. V and J are TRBV6-1 and TRBJ2-7; D uncertain. CDR1 MNHNS and CDR2 SASEGT come from the germline V gene. The V end lost 5 bases, the J end lost 4 bases, and 12 bases lay between the germline ends. The CDR3 spans 13 residues. As DNA, the CDR3 is TGTGCCAGCAGTTATAGGGCAGCTTACGAGCAGTACTTC. This gives the protein CASSYRAAYEQYF.

The sample holds many counts of this clonotype. The J gene is TRBJ1-2, the V gene TRBV28; 10 bases map to TRBD1. This CDR3 is 12 amino acids long. The J segment lost 6 bases and the V segment lost 6 bases, leaving 1 base of the junction unmatched. Germline values: CDR1 MDHEN, CDR2 SYDVKM. As DNA, the CDR3 is TGTGCCAGCAGCGGACAGGGGGATGGCTACACCTTC. Translated, it gives CASSGQGDGYTF.

The rearrangement links TRBV11-2 to TRBJ2-6; D call uncertain. The CDR3 extends over 16 amino acids. The germline V gene has CDR1 SGHAT and CDR2 FQNNGV. V was cut by 3 bases and J by 0 bases, with 9 bases left in between. The CDR3 here is CASSFLSRSGANVLTF. The CDR3 DNA is TGTGCCAGCAGCTTCTTATCGCGCTCTGGGGCCAACGTCCTGACTTTC.

This clonotype occurred many times. This sequence joins TRBV3-1 and TRBJ2-5, with 10 bases lining up with TRBD1. With V trimmed by 4 bases and J by 3 bases, 8 bases remained unmatched. CDR3 length: 16 amino acids. In germline, CDR1 is LGHDT, CDR2 YNNKEL (reference sequence). The CDR3 sequence: CASSRRDRGVKETQYF. CDR3 nucleotide sequence: TGTGCCAGCAGCCGCCGGGACAGGGGAGTGAAAGAGACCCAGTACTTC.

The sample holds a few counts of this clonotype. The J gene is TRBJ1-4, the V gene TRBV2; D call uncertain. Deletions cut 11 bases from V and 5 bases from J, with 12 bases between. Germline V CDR1 and CDR2: SNHLY, FYNNEI. The CDR3 extends over 12 amino acids. CDR3 in amino acids: CALKRENEKLFF. The DNA for the CDR3 is TGTGCCCTTAAGCGGGAGAATGAAAAACTGTTTTTT.

J is TRBJ1-2 and V is TRBV2; a weak D match, TRBD1 (5 bases). The CDR3 has 12 amino acids. The V end was cut by 7 bases, the J end by 3 bases, with 9 bases between. CDR1 and CDR2 (germline): SNHLY, FYNNEI. The CDR3 reads CASIGEDYGYTF. CDR3 DNA: TGTGCCAGCATAGGGGAAGACTATGGCTACACCTTC.

This clonotype was seen ten or more times. The CDR3 is CASSDLSVPYNEQFF. As DNA, the CDR3 is TGTGCCAGCAGCGATCTTTCCGTCCCCTACAATGAGCAGTTCTTC. The V and J genes are TRBV11-1 and TRBJ2-1; D is undetermined. Germline-derived CDR1 and CDR2 are SGHAT and FQDESV (reference sequence). The CDR3 spans 15 residues. V was shortened by 5 bases and J by 2 bases, with 13 bases between the two germline ends.

This clonotype was found many times. The chain carries TRBV7-2 and TRBJ2-1; a possible D gene is TRBD1 (6 bases). The CDR3 is 16 residues long. The germline V gene has CDR1 SGHTA and CDR2 FQGNSA. The V end was cut by 5 bases, the J end by 7 bases, with 21 bases between. In nucleotides, the CDR3 is TGTGCCAGCAGCACAGGTCCGGCAGGGGCAGGAAATGAGCAGTTCTTC. Amino acid sequence: CASSTGPAGAGNEQFF.

A single count supports this clonotype. V and J are TRBV5-1 and TRBJ2-3, with a tentative D call TRBD2 (6 bases). CDR1 SGHRS and CDR2 YFSETQ come from the germline V gene. The germline V and J ends were trimmed by 5 bases and 3 bases, with 16 bases remaining between them. The CDR3 spans 15 residues. Here the CDR3 DNA reads TGCGCCAGCAGGGCCCTAGCGTCATCGACAGATACGCAGTATTTT. It translates to CASRALASSTDTQYF.